What follows are 28 T cell receptor beta chains derived from one specimen sequenced in a study of blood T cells in healthy people across ages. The second PCR ran roughly 6 to 11 cycles with a sample-barcoded 5' primer and J-beta primers. TCRdb ran MiXCR on the 5' RACE reads and lists one entry per CDR3 protein. The table shows 1,300,000 or so distinct CDR3 sequences, with approximately 60% occurring only once. The sequencing input was blood. The receptors derive from a man aged 18 to 29 in good health.

The chain recombines TRBV9 with TRBJ2-1; D uncertain. This CDR3 contains 11 residues. Germline CDR1 and CDR2: SGDLS and YYNGEE. The V gene lost 3 bases and the J gene lost 9 bases, with 7 bases spanning the gap. CDR3 in DNA: TGTGCCAGCAGCGCCAGGACTGAGCAGTTCTTC. This encodes CASSARTEQFF.

CDR3 protein: CATSPDGGETFF. The CDR3 nucleotides read TGTGCCACCAGCCCCGACGGTGGGGAAACTTTCTTT. V and J are TRBV15 and TRBJ1-1; D is undetermined. Germline CDR1 reads LNHNV; CDR2 reads YYDKDF (reference sequence). The CDR3 has 12 amino acids. V lost 5 bases and J 12 bases, leaving 16 bases between the germline ends.

The rearrangement links TRBV20-1 to TRBJ2-1; TRBD2 aligns across 8 bases. J lost 8 bases, V lost 1 base, and 22 bases had no gene match. Germline values: CDR1 DFQATT, CDR2 SNEGSKA (reference sequence). This CDR3 is built from 19 residues. This CDR3 is CSARGLRRGGRGHLHEQFF. CDR3 bases: TGCAGTGCTAGAGGGTTACGTCGGGGGGGCCGGGGTCATTTGCATGAGCAGTTCTTC.

The chain couples TRBV5-4 to TRBJ2-3; 12 bases agree with TRBD2. V gave up 7 bases and J gave up 4 bases; unmatched junction bases: 7. Germline CDR1 reads SGHNT; CDR2 reads YYREEE (reference sequence). CDR3 length: 15 amino acids. The CDR3 protein is CASGSSGGASDTQYF. CDR3 in DNA: TGTGCCAGCGGGTCTAGCGGGGGGGCGTCAGATACGCAGTATTTT.

Details on this clonotype: At one end, the junction sequence differs from germline, possibly due to a read error. In DNA, the CDR3 is TGTGCTAGCAGCCCCTGGACCTTGGAGACCCAGTACTTC. Protein product: CASSPWTLETQYF. The gene calls are TRBV7-7 and TRBJ2-5; D call uncertain. Germline CDR1 and CDR2: SSHAT and FNYEAQ (reference sequence). The CDR3 sequence is 13 residues long.

This clonotype was picked up a small number of times. This sequence joins TRBV7-9 and TRBJ1-2, with D possibly matching TRBD1 (5 bases). V dropped 4 bases and J dropped 5 bases, with 14 bases sitting between them. CDR3 length: 14 amino acids. From germline, CDR1 is SEHNR and CDR2 FQNEAQ (reference sequence). This CDR3 reads CASSSSGAPYGYTF. The CDR3 DNA reads TGTGCCAGCAGCTCATCCGGGGCCCCTTATGGCTACACCTTC.

This clonotype was observed once. The V gene is TRBV12-3 or TRBV12-4, the J gene TRBJ2-2; D remains unclear. Trimming removed 8 bases at V and 1 base at J, with 8 bases between. The CDR3 extends over 13 amino acids. DNA for the CDR3: TGTGCCAGCGTTGCGGAGAACACCGGGGAGCTGTTTTTT. This encodes CASVAENTGELFF.

This clonotype was picked up one time. The gene calls are TRBV10-3 and TRBJ2-6; D is undetermined. The CDR3 contains 13 residues. Between the trimmed V and J ends, which lost 4 bases and 2 bases, there was a span of 3 bases. Per the germline V gene, CDR1 is ENHRY and CDR2 is SYGVKD. The DNA of the CDR3 is TGTGCCATCAGTGGGACTGGGGCCAACGTCCTGACTTTC. It encodes CAISGTGANVLTF.

In this sample, this clonotype turned up a few times. V usage is TRBV4-3 and J usage is TRBJ1-2; D is perhaps TRBD1 (6 bases). The germline gives CDR1 LGHNA, CDR2 YSLEER. The CDR3 extends over 18 amino acids. Trimming cost V 0 bases and J 2 bases, with 19 bases left between them. The CDR3 region is CASSQDIGQSTINYGYTF. In nucleotides, the CDR3 is TGCGCCAGCAGCCAAGATATAGGACAGTCGACCATCAACTATGGCTACACCTTC.

J is TRBJ2-5 and V is TRBV25-1, with 9 bases aligning to TRBD1. The CDR3 has 19 residues. Germline CDR1 MGHDK, CDR2 SYGVNS. With 5 bases clipped from V and 1 base from J, the junction kept 17 bases outside the gene matches. The CDR3 bases are TGTGCCAGCAGTACCAGACAGGGGGGAGGGCCGATACGCCAAGAGACCCAGTACTTC. Translated, it gives CASSTRQGGGPIRQETQYF.

The V call is TRBV6-5, the J call TRBJ2-7; either TRBD1 or TRBD2 may supply D (6 bases each). This CDR3 is 15 amino acids long. Germline CDR1 is MNHEY and CDR2 is SVGAGI. Trimming removed 2 bases from V and 4 bases from J, with 15 bases in between. CDR3 sequence (DNA): TGTGCCAGCAGTTACGGGGGGTACGGACAGTACGAGCAGTACTTC. Its translation: CASSYGGYGQYEQYF.

The table lists this clonotype with a count of one. The gene calls are TRBV29-1 and TRBJ2-7; D may be TRBD1 or TRBD2 (7 bases each). TRBJ2-5 matches the DNA end more closely, so the J call is doubtful. Looked up from germline, CDR1 is SQVTM and CDR2 is ANQGSEA. CDR3 size: 12 residues. The CDR3 region is CSARGRGETQYF. CDR3 sequence (DNA): TGCAGCGCGAGGGGGCGGGGGGAGACCCAGTACTTC.

The J gene is TRBJ1-2, the V gene TRBV7-9; D is uncertain. Trimming cost V 1 base and J 6 bases, with 12 bases left between them. The V gene's germline CDR1 is SEHNR and CDR2 FQNEAQ (reference sequence). This CDR3 has 14 residues. The CDR3 DNA reads as TGTGCCAGCAGCTTAGGCCCAGAGATCAATGGCTACACCTTC. Encoded protein: CASSLGPEINGYTF. Drawing the rest from reference TRBV7-9 and TRBJ1-2, the complete variable domain is DTGVSQNPRHKITKRGQNVTFRCDPISEHNRLYWYRQTLGQGPEFLTYFQNEAQLEKSRLLSDRFSAERPKGSFSTLEIQRTEQGDSAMYLCASSLGPEINGYTFGSGTRLTVV.

The chain combines TRBV12-3 or TRBV12-4 with TRBJ2-1; the match to TRBD1 covers 7 bases. Gene TRBJ2-7 matches the end of the DNA better, so the J call may be wrong. This CDR3 region has 15 residues. The CDR3 region is CASTRGRGSYYEQYF. Written as DNA, the CDR3 is TGTGCCAGCACGAGGGGGCGCGGCTCCTACTACGAGCAGTACTTC.

The chain recombines TRBV20-1 with TRBJ2-1; D is unresolved. The CDR3 contains 15 residues. Germline V gene sequence: CDR1 DFQATT, CDR2 SNEGSKA (reference sequence). V was pared by 0 bases and J by 5 bases, with 14 bases between. DNA of the CDR3: TGCAGTGCTAGAGATGTGGTAGCAGCACACAATGAGCAGTTCTTC. It translates to CSARDVVAAHNEQFF.

This chain links TRBV29-1 with TRBJ2-1; 12 nucleotides match TRBD2. CDR1 and CDR2 from the germline V gene are SQVTM and ANQGSEA. V gave up 0 bases and J gave up 9 bases; unmatched junction bases: 9. The CDR3 has 16 residues. The CDR3 protein is CSVEDRASGGAGEQFF. CDR3 DNA sequence: TGCAGCGTTGAAGATCGGGCTAGCGGGGGGGCCGGTGAGCAGTTCTTC.

V usage is TRBV11-2 and J usage is TRBJ2-3, with D perhaps matching TRBD1 or TRBD2 (5 bases each). The germline V and J ends were trimmed by 5 bases and 2 bases, with 14 bases remaining between them. Germline loops: CDR1 SGHAT, CDR2 FQNNGV. The CDR3 extends over 15 amino acids. CDR3 sequence (DNA): TGTGCCAGCAGCCCCCTTCGGGGACCCACAGATACGCAGTATTTT. Translated: CASSPLRGPTDTQYF. The full variable domain, in which reference TRBV11-2 and TRBJ2-3 provide the parts outside the CDR3, is EAGVAQSPRYKIIEKRQSVAFWCNPISGHATLYWYQQILGQGPKLLIQFQNNGVVDDSQLPKDRFSAERLKGVDSTLKIQPAKLEDSAVYLCASSPLRGPTDTQYFGPGTRLTVL.

In this sample, this clonotype turned up once. This chain links TRBV20-1 with TRBJ2-4; D perhaps matches TRBD2 (5 bases). Trimming shortened V by 6 bases and J by 6 bases, and 21 bases separated the two germline ends. The germline V gene encodes CDR1 DFQATT and CDR2 SNEGSKA (reference sequence). CDR3 length: 15 residues. The CDR3 is CSAPRGSSDGNIQYF. Here the CDR3 DNA reads TGCAGTGCCCCCCGAGGGAGTTCCGATGGAAACATTCAGTACTTC.

J is TRBJ2-3 and V is TRBV11-2; D uncertain. CDR1 SGHAT and CDR2 FQNNGV come from the germline V gene. The germline V and J ends were trimmed by 0 bases and 1 base, with 11 bases remaining between them. The CDR3 spans 16 residues. CDR3 sequence (DNA): TGTGCCAGCAGCTTAGATGGCGAGGTCGGCACAGATACGCAGTATTTT. This gives the protein CASSLDGEVGTDTQYF.

CDR3 region: CASSQDKGEFTGNGYTF. CDR3 DNA: TGCGCCAGCAGCCAAGATAAGGGAGAGTTCACAGGGAACGGCTACACCTTC. This chain uses TRBV4-3 with TRBJ1-2, with D possibly matching TRBD1 (6 bases). V lost 0 bases to trimming and J lost 8 bases, with 22 bases between them. CDR1 LGHNA and CDR2 YSLEER come from the germline V gene. The CDR3 totals 17 residues.

The chain is built from TRBV4-3 and TRBJ2-1; TRBD2 might be the D (6 bases). The J call may be mistaken, given a closer DNA end match to TRBJ2-7. Germline V gene sequence: CDR1 LGHNA, CDR2 YSLEER. The CDR3 is made up of 13 amino acids. The CDR3 DNA follows: TGCGCCAGCAGCCAAGTCGGGAGAAGTGAGCAGTACTTC. Protein sequence: CASSQVGRSEQYF.

The V call is TRBV11-2, the J call TRBJ1-4; no clear D. CDR3 length: 14 residues. Germline CDR1 SGHAT, CDR2 FQNNGV. V was pared by 4 bases and J by 6 bases, with 12 bases between. DNA for the CDR3: TGTGCCAGCAGCTGGGCCGCCACCGATGAAAAACTGTTTTTT. Translating gives CASSWAATDEKLFF.

The chain couples TRBV29-1 to TRBJ2-4; no definite D call. V shed 6 bases and J shed 0 bases, with 9 bases lying between them. The CDR3 covers 13 residues. The V gene's germline CDR1 is SQVTM and CDR2 ANQGSEA. The CDR3 sequence: CSVYGLAKNIQYF. The DNA for the CDR3 is TGCAGCGTCTACGGGTTAGCCAAAAACATTCAGTACTTC.

This clonotype has only a few counts. The rearrangement links TRBV6-2 or TRBV6-3 to TRBJ2-1; 14 nucleotides line up with TRBD2. The CDR3 length is 18 residues. CDR1 is MNHEY, CDR2 SVGEGT, per germline. V shed 3 bases, J shed 8 bases, and the junction held 12 bases outside the gene matches. CDR3 region: CASSYRGLAGGVLDEQFF. CDR3 coding DNA: TGTGCCAGCAGTTATCGCGGACTAGCGGGGGGCGTTTTGGATGAGCAGTTCTTC.

The rearrangement uses TRBV7-2 and TRBJ2-5; 10 bases fit TRBD2. Germline CDR1 is SGHTA and CDR2 is FQGNSA. CDR3 length: 16 residues. V dropped 5 bases and J dropped 1; count of bases not matched to a gene: 7. CDR3 nucleotides: TGTGCCAGCAGCATCGGGACTAGCGCAGGCCAAGAGACCCAGTACTTC. Amino acids: CASSIGTSAGQETQYF.

The chain links TRBV28 to TRBJ1-1; a possible D gene is TRBD1 (6 bases). CDR3 size: 16 residues. V was pared by 6 bases and J by 1 base, with 18 bases between. Per germline, CDR1 MDHEN and CDR2 SYDVKM. CDR3 sequence: CASSTLGHDSNTEAFF. DNA for the CDR3: TGTGCCAGCAGCACTTTGGGACACGATTCGAACACTGAAGCTTTCTTT.

This clonotype has only a few counts. This chain uses TRBV25-1 with TRBJ1-2; TRBD1 matches at 10 bases. The CDR3 is 17 amino acids. The trim removed 7 bases at V and 4 bases at J, leaving 15 bases unmatched. Germline values: CDR1 MGHDK, CDR2 SYGVNS. The CDR3 is CASTNTGTGVKGYGYTF. The CDR3 DNA reads as TGTGCCAGCACGAACACCGGGACAGGGGTGAAGGGCTATGGCTACACCTTC.

This chain connects TRBV7-9 to TRBJ1-4; D is unresolved. This CDR3 contains 18 residues. Trimming stripped 2 bases from V and 0 bases from J, with 16 bases between. The germline gives CDR1 SEHNR, CDR2 FQNEAQ (reference sequence). CDR3 DNA sequence: TGTGCCAGCAGCTTATCACGGGCTCCAGGATCAACTAATGAAAAACTGTTTTTT. Protein: CASSLSRAPGSTNEKLFF.